This T cell receptor beta chain is from a study of beta chain features in type 1 diabetes. Study-wide context: Similarity in age, gender and cell yields was seen between patients and healthy donors. Study outcomes and limitations: PCR might show a preference for shorter templates, equally across patients and controls. Using cDNA template may skew counts toward highly expressing activated cells. All four CD4+ subsets of Type 1 diabetes patients contained TCRB CDR3s that were moderately but significantly shorter.

Populations obtained by sorting all exceeded 98% purity. The sequenced template was cDNA made from the entire isolated RNA. Sequencing was performed with immunoSEQ multiplex PCR; in TCRdb, only in-frame clones are kept and a portion is missing. The table lists 300,000 to 350,000 clones, around 9% of them singletons. From germline, CDR1 is MNHEY and CDR2 SMNVEV (reference sequence). The CDR3 is made up of 15 amino acids. Unmatched junction bases numbered 7, after V lost 6 bases and J lost 6 bases. Comments on this clone: What it recognizes is unknown.

The sequenced sample consisted of central memory CD4+ T cells from blood. The chain uses TRBV27 and TRBJ1-4; 10 nucleotides agree with TRBD1. The TCR comes from a young man with type 1 diabetes. The CDR3 sequence is CASRPSGTGDEKLFF. The DNA of the CDR3 is TGTGCCAGCAGGCCTTCCGGGACAGGGGATGAAAAACTGTTTTTT.